This T cell receptor (beta chain) comes out of a study of beta chain features in type 1 diabetes. The V gene end was trimmed by 3 bases and the J gene end by 3 bases; junction bases not matched to a gene: 4. Germline values: CDR1 MDHEN, CDR2 SYDVKM. The CDR3 runs to 15 residues. Expressed TCRB transcripts got sequenced, as all isolated RNA was reverse transcribed. TCRdb's table, derived via immunoSEQ multiplex PCR, lists solely in-frame clones and lacks some. Of about 930,000 clones in the sample, about a sixth are singletons; the top ten hold around 0.02%. The sequence derives from a woman aged 18-29 years in good health. This chain joins TRBV28 and TRBJ1-5; TRBD1 matches at 8 bases. The specimen was naive CD4+ T cells from blood. CDR3 loop: CASSLRDRFNQPQHF. CDR3 DNA sequence: TGTGCCAGCAGTTTGCGGGACAGGTTCAATCAGCCCCAGCATTTT.